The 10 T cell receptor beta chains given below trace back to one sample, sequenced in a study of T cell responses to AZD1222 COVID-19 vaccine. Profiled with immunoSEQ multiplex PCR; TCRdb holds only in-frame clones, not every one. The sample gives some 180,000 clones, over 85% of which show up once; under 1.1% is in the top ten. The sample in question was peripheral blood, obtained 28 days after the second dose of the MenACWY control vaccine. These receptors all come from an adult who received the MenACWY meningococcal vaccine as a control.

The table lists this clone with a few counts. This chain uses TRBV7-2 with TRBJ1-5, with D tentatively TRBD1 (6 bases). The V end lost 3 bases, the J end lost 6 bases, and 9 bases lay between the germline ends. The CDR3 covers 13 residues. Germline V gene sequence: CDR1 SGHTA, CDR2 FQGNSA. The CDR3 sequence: CASSLDSIQPQHF. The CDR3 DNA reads TGTGCCAGCAGCTTGGACAGTATTCAGCCCCAGCATTTT.

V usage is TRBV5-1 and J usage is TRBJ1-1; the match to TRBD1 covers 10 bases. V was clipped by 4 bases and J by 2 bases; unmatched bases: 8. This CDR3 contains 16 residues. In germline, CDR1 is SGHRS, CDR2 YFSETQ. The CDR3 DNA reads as TGCGCCAGCAGCCAGGGACAGGGGCTAGCCAACACTGAAGCTTTCTTT. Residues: CASSQGQGLANTEAFF.

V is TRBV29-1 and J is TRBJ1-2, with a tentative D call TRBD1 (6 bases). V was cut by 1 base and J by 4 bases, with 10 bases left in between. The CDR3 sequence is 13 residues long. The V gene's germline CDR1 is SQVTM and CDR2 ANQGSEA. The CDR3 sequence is CSVEGRGAYGYTF. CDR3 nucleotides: TGCAGCGTTGAAGGCAGGGGCGCCTATGGCTACACCTTC.

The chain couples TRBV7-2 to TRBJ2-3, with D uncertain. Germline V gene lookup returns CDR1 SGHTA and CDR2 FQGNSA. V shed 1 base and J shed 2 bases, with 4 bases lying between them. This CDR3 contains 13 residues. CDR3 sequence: CASSLDYTDTQYF. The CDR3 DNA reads TGTGCCAGCAGCTTAGACTACACAGATACGCAGTATTTT.

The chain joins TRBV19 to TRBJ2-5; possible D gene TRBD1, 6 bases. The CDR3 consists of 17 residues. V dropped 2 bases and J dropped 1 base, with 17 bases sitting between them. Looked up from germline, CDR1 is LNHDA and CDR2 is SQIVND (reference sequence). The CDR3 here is CASSIRTAHGFQETQYF. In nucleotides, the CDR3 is TGTGCCAGTAGTATACGGACAGCCCACGGGTTCCAAGAGACCCAGTACTTC.

The CDR3 nucleotides are TGTGCCAGCAGGGGAACGGAAAATTCACCCCTCCACTTT. Translation gives CASRGTENSPLHF. This chain joins TRBV6-4 and TRBJ1-6; D not certain. V was shortened by 6 bases and J by 7 bases, with 10 bases between the two germline ends. Germline CDR1 and CDR2: MRHNA and SNTAGT. The CDR3 extends over 13 amino acids.

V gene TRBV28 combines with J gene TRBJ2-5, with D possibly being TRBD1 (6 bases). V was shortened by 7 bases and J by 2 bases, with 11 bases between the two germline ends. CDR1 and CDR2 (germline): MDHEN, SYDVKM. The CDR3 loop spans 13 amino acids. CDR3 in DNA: TGTGCCAGCATTGTACAGGGTCAAGAGACCCAGTACTTC. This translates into CASIVQGQETQYF.

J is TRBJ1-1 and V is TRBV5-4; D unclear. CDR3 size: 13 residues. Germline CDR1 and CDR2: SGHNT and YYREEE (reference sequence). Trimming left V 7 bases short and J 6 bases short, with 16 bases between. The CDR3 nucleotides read TGTGCCAGCGGGTTCTCAATCGATGCTGAAGCTTTCTTT. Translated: CASGFSIDAEAFF. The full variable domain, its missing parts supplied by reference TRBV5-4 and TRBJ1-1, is ETGVTQSPTHLIKTRGQQVTLRCSSQSGHNTVSWYQQALGQGPQFIFQYYREEENGRGNFPPRFSGLQFPNYSSELNVNALELDDSALYLCASGFSIDAEAFFGQGTRLTVV.

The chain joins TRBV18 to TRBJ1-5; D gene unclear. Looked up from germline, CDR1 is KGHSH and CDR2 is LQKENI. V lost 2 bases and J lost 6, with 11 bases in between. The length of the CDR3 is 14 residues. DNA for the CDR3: TGTGCCAGCTCACCATTGGATTCTCTTCAGCCCCAGCATTTT. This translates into CASSPLDSLQPQHF.

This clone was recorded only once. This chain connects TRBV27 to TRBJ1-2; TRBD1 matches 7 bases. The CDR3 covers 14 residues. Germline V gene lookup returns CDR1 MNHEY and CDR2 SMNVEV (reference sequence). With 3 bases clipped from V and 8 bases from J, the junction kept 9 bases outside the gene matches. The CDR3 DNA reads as TGTGCCAGCAGTTTCACAGGGGCCCGGATGGGCTACACCTTC. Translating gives CASSFTGARMGYTF.